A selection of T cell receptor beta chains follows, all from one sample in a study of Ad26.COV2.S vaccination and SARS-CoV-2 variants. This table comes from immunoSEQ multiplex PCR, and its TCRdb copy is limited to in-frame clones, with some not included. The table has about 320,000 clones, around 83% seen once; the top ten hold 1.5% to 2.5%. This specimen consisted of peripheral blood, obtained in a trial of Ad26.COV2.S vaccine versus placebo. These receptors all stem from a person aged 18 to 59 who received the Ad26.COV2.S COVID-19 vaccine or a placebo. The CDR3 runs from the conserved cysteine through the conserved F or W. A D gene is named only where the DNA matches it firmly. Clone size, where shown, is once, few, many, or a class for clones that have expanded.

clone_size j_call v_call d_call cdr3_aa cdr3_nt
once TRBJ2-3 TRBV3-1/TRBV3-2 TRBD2 CASSQGGYRLAGLGTDTQYF TGTGCCAGCAGCCAAGGGGGATATCGACTAGCGGGCCTAGGCACAGATACGCAGTATTTT
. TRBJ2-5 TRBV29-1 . CSVEDRGETQYF TGCAGCGTTGAAGACAGGGGAGAGACCCAGTACTTC
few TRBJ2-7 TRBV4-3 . CASSRAQDTPYEQYF TGCGCCAGCAGCCGAGCCCAAGACACTCCCTACGAGCAGTACTTC
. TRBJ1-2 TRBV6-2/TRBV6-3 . CASSPTSYGYTF TGTGCCAGCAGTCCAACTAGCTATGGCTACACCTTC
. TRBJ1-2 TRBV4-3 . CASSQELSNYGYTF TGCGCCAGCAGCCAAGAACTCAGCAACTATGGCTACACCTTC
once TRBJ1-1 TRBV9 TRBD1 CASSITGGSEAFF TGTGCCAGCAGTATCACAGGGGGCTCTGAAGCTTTCTTT
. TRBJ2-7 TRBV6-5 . CASIRSGPPYF TGTGCCAGCATCCGATCGGGACCGCCGTACTTC
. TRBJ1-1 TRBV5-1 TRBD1 CASSWVGGQGRTEAFF TGCGCCAGCAGCTGGGTAGGGGGACAGGGGAGGACTGAAGCTTTCTTT
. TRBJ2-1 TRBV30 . CAWSVQRNNEQFF TGTGCCTGGAGTGTTCAGCGGAACAATGAGCAGTTCTTC
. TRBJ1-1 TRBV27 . CASSFRVNTEAFF TGTGCCAGCAGTTTTAGGGTGAACACTGAAGCTTTCTTT
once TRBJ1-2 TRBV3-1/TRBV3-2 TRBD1 CASSQGPGQGYGYTF TGTGCCAGCAGCCAAGGACCGGGACAGGGCTATGGCTACACCTTC
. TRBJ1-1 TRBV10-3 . CAISESPGLLVAFF TGTGCCATCAGTGAGTCCCCGGGCCTCCTGGTAGCTTTCTTT
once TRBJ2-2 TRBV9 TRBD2 CASRPGGMGTGELFF TGTGCCAGCAGACCGGGGGGTATGGGGACCGGGGAGCTGTTTTTT
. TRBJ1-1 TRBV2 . CASSPGEVGTEAFF TGTGCCAGCAGCCCAGGGGAGGTCGGCACTGAAGCTTTCTTT
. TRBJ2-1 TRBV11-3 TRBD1 CASSWGQGWGNEQFF TGTGCCAGCAGCTGGGGACAGGGGTGGGGCAATGAGCAGTTCTTC
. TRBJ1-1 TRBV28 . CASSLVGTEAFF TGTGCCAGCAGTTTAGTGGGCACTGAAGCTTTCTTT
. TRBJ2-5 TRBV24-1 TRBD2 CATSDSGRGGETQYF TGTGCCACCAGTGATTCGGGCCGCGGGGGGGAGACCCAGTACTTC
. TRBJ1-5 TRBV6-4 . CASSEELGNQPQHF TGTGCCAGCAGTGAAGAACTGGGCAATCAGCCCCAGCATTTT
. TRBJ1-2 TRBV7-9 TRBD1 CASSLDYRGQGYGYTF TGTGCCAGCAGCTTAGACTACAGGGGGCAGGGCTATGGCTACACCTTC
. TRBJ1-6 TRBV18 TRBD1 CASSRTGTENNSPLHF TGTGCCAGCTCTCGCACCGGGACAGAAAATAATTCACCCCTCCACTTT
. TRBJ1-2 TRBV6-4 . CASSRYGYTF TGTGCCAGCAGCCGCTATGGCTACACCTTC
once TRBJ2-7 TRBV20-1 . CSASGSPVRGEAQYF TGCAGTGCTAGTGGATCTCCAGTGAGGGGCGAGGCGCAGTACTTC
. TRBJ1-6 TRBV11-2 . CASSVYPQGYNSPLHF TGTGCCAGCAGCGTGTACCCTCAGGGATATAATTCACCCCTCCACTTT
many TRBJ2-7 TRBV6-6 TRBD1 CASRWGMDRVRNEQYF TGTGCCAGCAGATGGGGTATGGACAGGGTACGTAACGAGCAGTACTTC
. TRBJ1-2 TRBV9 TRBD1 CASSAAGTASNYGYTF TGTGCCAGCAGCGCCGCCGGGACAGCCAGTAACTATGGCTACACCTTC
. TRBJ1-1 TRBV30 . CAWSVLRGAFF TGTGCCTGGAGTGTCTTGCGGGGAGCTTTCTTT
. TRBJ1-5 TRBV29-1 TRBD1 CSVANTGAPGEPQHF TGCAGCGTTGCAAACACAGGGGCCCCAGGGGAGCCCCAGCATTTT
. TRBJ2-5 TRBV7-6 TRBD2 CASSLVTSGGTSYQETQYF TGTGCCAGCAGCTTAGTAACTAGCGGGGGTACGTCTTACCAAGAGACCCAGTACTTC
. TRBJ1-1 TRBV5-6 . CASTRPGSGFEAFF TGTGCCAGCACCCGACCAGGGTCGGGGTTTGAAGCTTTCTTT
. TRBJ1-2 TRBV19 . CASSIVPGGNYGYTF TGTGCCAGTAGTATAGTACCGGGAGGTAACTATGGCTACACCTTC
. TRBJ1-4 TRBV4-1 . CASSQDWGTINEKLFF TGCGCCAGCAGCCAAGATTGGGGCACTATTAATGAAAAACTGTTTTTT
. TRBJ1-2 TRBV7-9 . CASSPAGPYGYTF TGTGCCAGCAGCCCCGCCGGACCCTATGGCTACACCTTC
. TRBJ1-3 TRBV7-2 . CASSLASGSGNTIYF TGTGCCAGCAGCTTAGCCAGTGGTTCAGGAAACACCATATATTTT
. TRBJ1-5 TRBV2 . CASSGRRLGGNQPQHF TGTGCCAGCAGTGGTCGCAGGCTTGGGGGCAATCAGCCCCAGCATTTT
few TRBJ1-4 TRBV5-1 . CASSTDSTAFGEKLFF TGCGCCAGCAGCACGGACTCGACAGCCTTTGGGGAAAAACTGTTTTTT
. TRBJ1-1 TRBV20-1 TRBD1 CSANPGQGTFF TGCAGTGCTAATCCCGGACAGGGGACTTTCTTT
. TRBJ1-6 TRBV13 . CASSPRDTYASPLHF TGTGCCAGCAGCCCAAGGGACACCTATGCTTCACCCCTCCACTTT
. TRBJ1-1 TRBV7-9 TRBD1 CASTPWTPGQAGAAFF TGTGCCAGCACCCCATGGACGCCGGGACAGGCCGGGGCCGCTTTCTTT
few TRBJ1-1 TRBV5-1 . CASSLGTVTINTEAFF TGCGCCAGCAGCTTGGGCACGGTTACGATTAACACTGAAGCTTTCTTT